The sequence of this T cell receptor beta chain was determined in a study of neurological immune-mediated disorders. The CDR3 loop spans 15 amino acids. Trimming stripped 0 bases from V and 1 base from J, with 10 bases between. Germline V gene data show CDR1 as SGHKS and CDR2 as YYEKEE (reference sequence). TCRdb re-called the 5' RACE reads with MiXCR, one entry per CDR3 protein. The data show 66,000 or so distinct CDR3 sequences, with 3.4% seen just once and around 3.6% held by the top ten. Points on this clonotype: Just one base apart from a much larger clone, this may be a read error.

The clonotype comes from a man in his forties with multiple sclerosis. The chain couples TRBV5-5 to TRBJ1-1, with a tentative D call TRBD1 (5 bases). Sequencing was performed on PBMCs. DNA for the CDR3: TGTGCCAGCAGCTTGGACGGCAGGGCGAACACTGAAGCTTTCTTT. This translates into CASSLDGRANTEAFF.